This TCR beta chain was recorded in a study of T-cell reconstitution after alpha-beta-depleted transplantation in children. Whole-study findings and limits: By one year post-transplant, T-cell counts and diversity largely arose from T cells that were newly produced. Recipient T cells and thymic progenitors that survived gave rise to the high TCRbeta diversity observed at day 60 in some patients. The origin of alpha-beta T cells about two months after transplant was reportedly several hundred expanded graft clones.

Preparation of the TCRbeta library involved a method that used unique molecular identifiers. TCRdb reanalysed the PCR reads using MiXCR and keeps one entry per CDR3 protein. The sample carries roughly 350,000 distinct CDR3 sequences, roughly 16% recorded once. Comment on this clonotype: The antigen remains unidentified.

The germline V gene has CDR1 MDHEN and CDR2 SYDVKM. This CDR3 comprises 15 residues. V was cut by 5 bases and J by 4 bases, with 14 bases left in between. Source: PBMCs, mostly from graft donor cells, taken 360 days after TCRalphabeta/CD19-depleted stem cell transplant. The source of this sequence is a male patient aged 2-10 years who had a stem cell transplant for acute lymphoblastic leukemia, so the T cells may come from the graft donor. V usage is TRBV28 and J usage is TRBJ2-2; perhaps TRBD1 as D (6 bases). CDR3 sequence reads: CASSRDTLVTGELFF. In DNA, the CDR3 is TGTGCCAGCAGTCGGGACACCCTGGTCACCGGGGAGCTGTTTTTT.